The T cell receptor beta chain described here comes from a study of T cells in Graves' hyperthyroidism and ophthalmopathy. Points on this clonotype: A clone one base away is much larger, so this may be a read error.

The source material, RNA transcripts, was used to amplify TCR beta CDR3 regions. The study used the HTBI primer set for a first-round RT-PCR of the TCR CDR3. TCRdb called the multiplex PCR reads again in MiXCR, with one record for every CDR3 protein. The sample contains 210,000 or so distinct CDR3 sequences, about a sixth of which appear only once. The germline V gene has CDR1 SGHRS and CDR2 YFSETQ. This CDR3 region has 15 residues. The PBMCs had their origin in more than 9.5 ml of fresh peripheral blood. The sample comprised blood. The clonotype originates from a middle-aged man with Graves' hyperthyroidism. V usage is TRBV5-1 and J usage is TRBJ2-2, with TRBD2 matching 9 bases. The CDR3 loop reads CVSSLISGSSGELFF. The CDR3 DNA reads TGCGTCAGCAGCTTGATTAGCGGGAGCTCCGGGGAGCTGTTTTTT.